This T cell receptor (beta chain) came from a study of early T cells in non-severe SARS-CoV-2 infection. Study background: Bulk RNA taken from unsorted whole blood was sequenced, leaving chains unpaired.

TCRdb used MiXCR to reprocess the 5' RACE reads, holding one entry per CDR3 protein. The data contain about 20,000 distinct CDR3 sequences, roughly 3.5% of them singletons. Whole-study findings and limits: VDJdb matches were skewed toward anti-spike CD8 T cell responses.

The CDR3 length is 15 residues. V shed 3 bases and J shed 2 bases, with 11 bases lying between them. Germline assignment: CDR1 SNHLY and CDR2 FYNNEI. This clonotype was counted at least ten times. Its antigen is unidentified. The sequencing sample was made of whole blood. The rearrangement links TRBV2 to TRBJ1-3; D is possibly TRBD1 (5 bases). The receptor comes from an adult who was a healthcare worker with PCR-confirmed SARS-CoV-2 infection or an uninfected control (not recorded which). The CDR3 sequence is CASSDRGLTGNTIYF. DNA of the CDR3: TGTGCCAGCAGTGATCGGGGGTTGACTGGAAACACCATATATTTT. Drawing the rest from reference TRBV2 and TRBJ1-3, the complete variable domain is EPEVTQTPSHQVTQMGQEVILRCVPISNHLYFYWYRQILGQKVEFLVSFYNNEISEKSEIFDDQFSVERPDGSNFTLKIRSTKLEDSAMYFCASSDRGLTGNTIYFGEGSWLTVV.